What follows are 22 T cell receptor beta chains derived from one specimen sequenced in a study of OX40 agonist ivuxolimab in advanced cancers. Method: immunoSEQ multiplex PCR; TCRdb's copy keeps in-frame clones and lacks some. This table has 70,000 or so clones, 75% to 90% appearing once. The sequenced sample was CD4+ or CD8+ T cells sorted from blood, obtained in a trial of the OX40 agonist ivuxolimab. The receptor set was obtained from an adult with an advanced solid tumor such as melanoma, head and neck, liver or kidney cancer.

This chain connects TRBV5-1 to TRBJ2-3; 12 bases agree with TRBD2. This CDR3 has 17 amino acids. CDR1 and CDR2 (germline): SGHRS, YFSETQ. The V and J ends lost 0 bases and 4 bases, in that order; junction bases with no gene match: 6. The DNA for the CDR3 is TGCGCCAGCAGCTTGGTTCCTAGCGGGGGGGGAGCAGATACGCAGTATTTT. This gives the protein CASSLVPSGGGADTQYF.

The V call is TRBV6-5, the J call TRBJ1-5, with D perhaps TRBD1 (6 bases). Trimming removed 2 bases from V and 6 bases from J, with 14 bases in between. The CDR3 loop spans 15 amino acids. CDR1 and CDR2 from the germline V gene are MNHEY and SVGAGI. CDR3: CASSYGGRQGQPQHF. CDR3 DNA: TGTGCCAGCAGTTACGGGGGGCGTCAAGGTCAGCCCCAGCATTTT.

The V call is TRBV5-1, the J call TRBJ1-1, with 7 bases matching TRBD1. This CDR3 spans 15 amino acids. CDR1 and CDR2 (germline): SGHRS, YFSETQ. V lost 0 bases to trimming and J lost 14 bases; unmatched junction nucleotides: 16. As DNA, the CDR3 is TGCGCCAGCAGCTTGGCCGCTACGGGACAGTCCGTCTTCTTCTTT. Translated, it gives CASSLAATGQSVFFF.

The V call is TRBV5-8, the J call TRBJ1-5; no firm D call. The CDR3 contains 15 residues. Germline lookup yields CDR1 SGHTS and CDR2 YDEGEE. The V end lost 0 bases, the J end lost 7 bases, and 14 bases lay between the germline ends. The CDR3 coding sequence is TGTGCCAGCAGCTTGGCGGAGAATCGAGTGCAGCCCCAGCATTTT. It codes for CASSLAENRVQPQHF.

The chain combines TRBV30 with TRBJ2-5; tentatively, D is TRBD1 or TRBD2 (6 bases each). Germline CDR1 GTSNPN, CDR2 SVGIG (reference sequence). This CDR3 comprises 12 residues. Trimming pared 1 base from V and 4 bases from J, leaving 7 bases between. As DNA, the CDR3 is TGTGCCTGGAGTGGGGGGGCAGAGACCCAGTACTTC. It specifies CAWSGGAETQYF.

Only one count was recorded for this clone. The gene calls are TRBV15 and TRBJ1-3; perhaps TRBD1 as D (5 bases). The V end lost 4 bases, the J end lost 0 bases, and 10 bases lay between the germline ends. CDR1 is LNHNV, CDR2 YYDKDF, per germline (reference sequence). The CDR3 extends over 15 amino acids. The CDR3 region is CATSIDRFSGNTIYF. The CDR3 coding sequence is TGTGCCACCAGCATCGACAGATTCTCTGGAAACACCATATATTTT.

CDR3 nucleotides: TGTGCCAGCCGTGGCGGAAACTATGGCTACACCTTC. This gives the protein CASRGGNYGYTF. The V and J genes are TRBV6-1 and TRBJ1-2; D not certain. Trimming left V 8 bases short and J 2 bases short, with 9 bases between. Germline V CDR1 and CDR2: MNHNS, SASEGT. The CDR3 covers 12 residues.

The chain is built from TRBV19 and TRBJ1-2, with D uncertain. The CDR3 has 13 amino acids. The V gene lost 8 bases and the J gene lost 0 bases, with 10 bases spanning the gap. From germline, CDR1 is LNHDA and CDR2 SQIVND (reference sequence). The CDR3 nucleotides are TGTGCCAGTCGTAGCGGGGCTAACTATGGCTACACCTTC. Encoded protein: CASRSGANYGYTF.

The CDR3 loop reads CASSLWGPGELFF. CDR3 bases: TGTGCCAGCAGCTTATGGGGGCCCGGGGAGCTGTTTTTT. This rearrangement joins TRBV5-6 to TRBJ2-2; maybe TRBD1 (6 bases). V lost 2 bases to trimming and J lost 6 bases, with 8 bases between them. Germline V gives CDR1 SGHDT, CDR2 YYEEEE. This CDR3 contains 13 residues.

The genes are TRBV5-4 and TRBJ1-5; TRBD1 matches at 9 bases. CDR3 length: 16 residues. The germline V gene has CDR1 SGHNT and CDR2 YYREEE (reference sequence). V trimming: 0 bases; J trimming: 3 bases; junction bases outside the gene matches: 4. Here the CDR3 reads CASSLDGTGINQPQHF. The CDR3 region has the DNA TGTGCCAGCAGCTTGGACGGGACAGGGATCAATCAGCCCCAGCATTTT.

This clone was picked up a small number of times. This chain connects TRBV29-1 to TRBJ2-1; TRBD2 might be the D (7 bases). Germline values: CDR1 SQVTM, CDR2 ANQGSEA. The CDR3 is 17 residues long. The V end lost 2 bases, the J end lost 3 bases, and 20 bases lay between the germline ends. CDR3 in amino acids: CSVEQYGGPFLYNEQFF. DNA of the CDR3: TGCAGCGTTGAACAGTACGGGGGGCCTTTCCTCTACAATGAGCAGTTCTTC.

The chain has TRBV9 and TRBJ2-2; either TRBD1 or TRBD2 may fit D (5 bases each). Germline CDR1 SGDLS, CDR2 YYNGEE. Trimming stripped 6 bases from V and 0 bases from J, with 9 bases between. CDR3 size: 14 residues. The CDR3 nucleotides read TGTGCCAGCATGAGGGGAGCGAACACCGGGGAGCTGTTTTTT. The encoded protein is CASMRGANTGELFF.

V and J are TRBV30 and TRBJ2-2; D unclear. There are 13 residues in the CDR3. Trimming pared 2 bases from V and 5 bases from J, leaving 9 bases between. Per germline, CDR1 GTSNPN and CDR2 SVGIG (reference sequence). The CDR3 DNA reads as TGTGCCTGGAGTACGTTGGCGACCGGGGAGCTGTTTTTT. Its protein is CAWSTLATGELFF.

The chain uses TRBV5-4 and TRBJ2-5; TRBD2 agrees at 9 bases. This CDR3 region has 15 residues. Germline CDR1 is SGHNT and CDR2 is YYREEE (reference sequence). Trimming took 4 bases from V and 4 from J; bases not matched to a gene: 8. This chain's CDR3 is CASSPAGGTGETQYF. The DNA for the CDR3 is TGTGCCAGCAGCCCAGCGGGGGGCACGGGAGAGACCCAGTACTTC.

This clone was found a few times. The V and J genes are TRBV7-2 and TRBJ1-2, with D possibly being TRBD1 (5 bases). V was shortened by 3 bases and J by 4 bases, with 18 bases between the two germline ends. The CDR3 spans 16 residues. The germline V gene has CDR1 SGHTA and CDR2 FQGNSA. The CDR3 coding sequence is TGTGCCAGCAGCTTTGGTCCGACAGTCTCCTCCTATGGCTACACCTTC. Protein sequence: CASSFGPTVSSYGYTF.

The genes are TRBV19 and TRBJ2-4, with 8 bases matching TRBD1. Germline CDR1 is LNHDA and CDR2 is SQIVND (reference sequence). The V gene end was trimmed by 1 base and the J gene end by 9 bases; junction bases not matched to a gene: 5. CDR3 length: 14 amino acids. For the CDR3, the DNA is TGTGCCAGTAGTATAGGGACAGGGACTCTCATTCAGTACTTC. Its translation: CASSIGTGTLIQYF.

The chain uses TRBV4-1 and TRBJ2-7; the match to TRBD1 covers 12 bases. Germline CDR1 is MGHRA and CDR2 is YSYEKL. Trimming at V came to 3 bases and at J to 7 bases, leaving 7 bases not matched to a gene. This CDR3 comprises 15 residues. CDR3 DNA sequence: TGCGCCAGCAGCCAGCCGGGACAGGGGGCGTGGGAGCAGTACTTC. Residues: CASSQPGQGAWEQYF.

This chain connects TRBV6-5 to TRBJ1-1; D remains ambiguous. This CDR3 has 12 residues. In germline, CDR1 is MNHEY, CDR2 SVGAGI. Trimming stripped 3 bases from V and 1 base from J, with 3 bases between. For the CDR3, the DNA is TGTGCCAGCAGTTATAGGAACACTGAAGCTTTCTTT. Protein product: CASSYRNTEAFF.

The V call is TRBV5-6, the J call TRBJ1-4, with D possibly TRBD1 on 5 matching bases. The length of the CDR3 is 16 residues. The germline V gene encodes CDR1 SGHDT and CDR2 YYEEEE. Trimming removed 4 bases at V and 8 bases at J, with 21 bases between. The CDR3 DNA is TGTGCCAGCAGCAAAATCGGGGACTCCACGGGGGAAAAACTGTTTTTT. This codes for CASSKIGDSTGEKLFF. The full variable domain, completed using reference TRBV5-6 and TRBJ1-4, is DAGVTQSPTHLIKTRGQQVTLRCSPKSGHDTVSWYQQALGQGPQFIFQYYEEEERQRGNFPDRFSGHQFPNYSSELNVNALLLGDSALYLCASSKIGDSTGEKLFFGSGTQLSVL.

The CDR3 region has the DNA TGTGCCAGCAGCTTACGGGGTGGACTAGTAGAATCCAATGAGCAGTTCTTC. This gives the protein CASSLRGGLVESNEQFF. The genes are TRBV11-2 and TRBJ2-1, with TRBD2 identical over 7 bases. Germline CDR1 reads SGHAT; CDR2 reads FQNNGV. V was clipped by 2 bases and J by 6 bases; unmatched bases: 13. The CDR3 runs 17 residues.

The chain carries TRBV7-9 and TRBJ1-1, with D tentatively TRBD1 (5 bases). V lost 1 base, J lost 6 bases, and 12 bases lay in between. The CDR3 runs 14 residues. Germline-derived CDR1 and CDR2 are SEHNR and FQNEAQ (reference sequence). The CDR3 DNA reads TGTGCCAGCAGCTTAGGCCCAGGGCTCCCTGAAGCTTTCTTT. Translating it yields CASSLGPGLPEAFF.

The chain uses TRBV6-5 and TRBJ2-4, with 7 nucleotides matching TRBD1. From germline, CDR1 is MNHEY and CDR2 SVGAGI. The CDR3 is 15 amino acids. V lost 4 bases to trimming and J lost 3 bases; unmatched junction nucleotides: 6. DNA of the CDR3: TGTGCCAGCAGTTCCGGGGACAGAGACAAAAACATTCAGTACTTC. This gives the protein CASSSGDRDKNIQYF.